The next 5 T cell receptor beta chains were all read from a single sample in a study of long-term antiretroviral therapy in people with HIV. Researchers ran immunoSEQ v3.0 at survey level. Some clones are missing from TCRdb's copy, which holds only in-frame ones; the method was immunoSEQ multiplex PCR. The data contain around 29,000 clones, nearly 95% of them singletons. This sample comprised unsorted PBMCs, obtained roughly 6.2 years after starting antiretroviral therapy. All receptors derive from a man aged 25 to 45 with HIV.

The rearrangement uses TRBV6-5 and TRBJ2-7, with 7 bases lining up with TRBD1. This CDR3 is built from 14 residues. J was trimmed by 4 bases and V by 2 bases; bases with no gene match: 5. Per the germline V gene, CDR1 is MNHEY and CDR2 is SVGAGI. The CDR3 DNA follows: TGTGCCAGCAGTTACGGACAGGTACTATACGAGCAGTACTTC. Amino acids: CASSYGQVLYEQYF.

The chain combines TRBV21-1 with TRBJ1-2; TRBD1, the table's D call, was not compared with the DNA. TRBV21-1 is described as a pseudogene. This CDR3 is built from 11 residues. The CDR3 sequence: CASRGRVGYTF. The CDR3 DNA sequence: TGTGCCAGCAGGGGGCGCGTTGGCTACACCTTC.

The J gene is TRBJ2-7, the V gene TRBV7-9, with D uncertain. Per the germline V gene, CDR1 is SEHNR and CDR2 is FQNEAQ (reference sequence). The CDR3 extends over 12 amino acids. V lost 5 bases, J lost 0 bases, and 5 bases lay in between. The CDR3 here is CASSGPSYEQYF. The DNA for the CDR3 is TGTGCCAGCAGCGGGCCCTCCTACGAGCAGTACTTC.

This CDR3 reads CASSYGTGGGPQHF. CDR3 bases: TGTGCCAGCAGCTACGGGACAGGGGGAGGGCCCCAGCATTTT. This chain joins TRBV5-6 and TRBJ1-5, with 11 bases aligning to TRBD1. Germline values: CDR1 SGHDT, CDR2 YYEEEE. V shed 3 bases and J 9 bases; nucleotides not matched to a gene: 5. The CDR3 length is 14 residues.

The rearrangement uses TRBV29-1 and TRBJ2-1, with 11 bases lining up with TRBD2. CDR3 length: 14 residues. Per germline, CDR1 SQVTM and CDR2 ANQGSEA. The ends lost 4 bases at V and 2 bases at J; junction bases unmatched: 1. This CDR3 is CSVGLAGTYNEQFF. CDR3 DNA sequence: TGCAGCGTTGGACTAGCGGGGACCTACAATGAGCAGTTCTTC.